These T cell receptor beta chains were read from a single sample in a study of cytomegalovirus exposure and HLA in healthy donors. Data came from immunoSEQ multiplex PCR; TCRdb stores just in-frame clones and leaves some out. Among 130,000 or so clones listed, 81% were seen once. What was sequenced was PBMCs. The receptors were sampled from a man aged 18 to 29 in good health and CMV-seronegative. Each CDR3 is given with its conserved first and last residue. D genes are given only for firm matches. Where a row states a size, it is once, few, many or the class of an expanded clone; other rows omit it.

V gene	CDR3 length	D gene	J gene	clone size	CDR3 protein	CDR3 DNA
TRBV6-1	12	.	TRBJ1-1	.	CASRRLNTEAFF	TGTGCCAGCAGACGGTTGAACACTGAAGCTTTCTTT
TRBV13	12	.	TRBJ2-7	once	CASSSDSYEQYF	TGTGCCAGCAGCTCAGACTCCTACGAGCAGTACTTC
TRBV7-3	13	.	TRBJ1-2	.	CASSLGSGGGYTF	TGTGCCAGCAGCTTAGGATCCGGCGGGGGCTACACCTTC
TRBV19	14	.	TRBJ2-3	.	CASSQREEMDTQYF	TGTGCCAGTTCCCAGAGGGAGGAAATGGATACGCAGTATTTT
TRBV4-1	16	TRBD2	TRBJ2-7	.	CASSQDQAGALYEQYF	TGCGCCAGCAGCCAAGACCAAGCGGGGGCCCTATACGAGCAGTACTTC
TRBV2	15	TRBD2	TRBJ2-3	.	CASNGASGGSDTQYF	TGTGCCAGCAACGGGGCTAGCGGGGGCTCAGATACGCAGTATTTT
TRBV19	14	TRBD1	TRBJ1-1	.	CASSRQGFGTEAFF	TGTGCCAGTAGTAGACAGGGATTCGGCACTGAAGCTTTCTTT
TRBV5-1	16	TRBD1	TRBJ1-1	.	CASSKDRGQVWTEAFF	TGCGCCAGCAGCAAGGACAGGGGGCAGGTTTGGACTGAAGCTTTCTTT
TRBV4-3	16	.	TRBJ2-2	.	CASSQDARFRAGELFF	TGCGCCAGCAGCCAAGATGCGAGGTTTCGGGCCGGGGAGCTGTTTTTT
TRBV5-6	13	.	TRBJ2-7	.	CASSFTGPYEQYF	TGTGCCAGCAGCTTTACAGGGCCCTACGAGCAGTACTTC
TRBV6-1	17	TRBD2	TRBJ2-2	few	CASSEFLGGAGTGELFF	TGTGCCAGCAGTGAATTCCTCGGGGGGGCTGGCACCGGGGAGCTGTTTTTT
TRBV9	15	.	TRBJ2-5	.	CASSAAGRNQETQYF	TGTGCCAGCAGCGCCGCGGGACGGAACCAAGAGACCCAGTACTTC
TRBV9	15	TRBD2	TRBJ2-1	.	CASSVASGGAREQFF	TGTGCCAGCAGCGTAGCTAGCGGGGGGGCGCGTGAGCAGTTCTTC
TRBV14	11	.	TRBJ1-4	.	CASSQQEKLFF	TGTGCCAGCAGCCAACAGGAAAAACTGTTTTTT
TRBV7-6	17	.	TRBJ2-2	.	CASSFSRVWTNTGELFF	TGTGCCAGCAGCTTCTCCAGGGTATGGACGAACACCGGGGAGCTGTTTTTT
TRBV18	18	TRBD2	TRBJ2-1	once	CASSPGSGPASHYNEQFF	TGTGCCAGCTCACCGGGTAGCGGGCCCGCATCCCACTACAATGAGCAGTTCTTC
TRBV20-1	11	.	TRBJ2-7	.	CSARVTYEQYF	TGCAGTGCTAGAGTCACCTACGAGCAGTACTTC
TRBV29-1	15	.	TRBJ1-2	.	CSVEDQRGLSYGYTF	TGCAGCGTTGAAGATCAAAGGGGCCTGTCCTATGGCTACACCTTC
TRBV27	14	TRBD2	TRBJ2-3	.	CASSFGGSRDTQYF	TGTGCCAGCAGTTTCGGGGGGTCAAGAGATACGCAGTATTTT
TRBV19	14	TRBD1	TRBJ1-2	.	CASSSSDRFYGYTF	TGTGCCAGTAGCTCTTCGGACAGGTTCTATGGCTACACCTTC
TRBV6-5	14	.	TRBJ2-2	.	CASGGAGRAGELFF	TGTGCCAGCGGAGGGGCAGGGCGAGCCGGGGAGCTGTTTTTT
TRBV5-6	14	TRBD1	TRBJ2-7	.	CASSLTGARYEQYF	TGTGCCAGCAGCTTGACAGGGGCACGGTACGAGCAGTACTTC
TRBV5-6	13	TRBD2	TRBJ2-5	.	CASSRLAGKTQYF	TGTGCCAGCTCCCGACTAGCGGGGAAGACCCAGTACTTC
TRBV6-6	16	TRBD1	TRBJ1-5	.	CASSSSGGNSNQPQHF	TGTGCCAGCAGTTCCTCAGGGGGCAACAGCAATCAGCCCCAGCATTTT
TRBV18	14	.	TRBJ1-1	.	CASSPGQLNTEAFF	TGTGCCAGCTCACCTGGACAGCTGAACACTGAAGCTTTCTTT
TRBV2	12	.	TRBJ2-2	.	CATAPYTGELFF	TGTGCCACCGCGCCTTACACCGGGGAGCTGTTTTTT
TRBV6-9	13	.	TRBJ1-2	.	CASSYSSAEGYTF	TGTGCCAGCAGTTATTCCTCGGCGGAAGGCTACACCTTC
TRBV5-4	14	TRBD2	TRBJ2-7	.	CASSSGLASYEQYF	TGTGCCAGCAGCTCCGGACTAGCCTCCTACGAGCAGTACTTC
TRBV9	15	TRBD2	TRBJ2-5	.	CASSVSGAAGETQYF	TGTGCCAGCAGCGTTAGCGGGGCTGCAGGGGAGACCCAGTACTTC
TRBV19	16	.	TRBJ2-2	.	CASSASAGKVTGELFF	TGTGCCAGTAGTGCATCAGCAGGGAAGGTCACCGGGGAGCTGTTTTTT
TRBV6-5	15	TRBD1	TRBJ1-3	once	CASSYVTGAGNTIYF	TGTGCCAGCAGTTACGTGACAGGGGCTGGAAACACCATATATTTT
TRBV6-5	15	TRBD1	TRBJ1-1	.	CASSLQGRLYTEAFF	TGTGCCAGCAGTCTACAGGGGAGGTTGTACACTGAAGCTTTCTTT
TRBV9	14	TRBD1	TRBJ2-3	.	CASSVDRGTDTQYF	TGTGCCAGCAGCGTCGACAGGGGAACAGATACGCAGTATTTT
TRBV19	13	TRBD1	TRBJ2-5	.	CASSPTGGETQYF	TGTGCCAGTAGTCCGACAGGGGGGGAGACCCAGTACTTC
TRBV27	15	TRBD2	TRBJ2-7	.	CASSLSWGGAYEQYF	TGTGCCAGCAGTTTATCGTGGGGGGGTGCCTACGAGCAGTACTTC
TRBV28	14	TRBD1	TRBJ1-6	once	CASRGGQGGSPLHF	TGTGCCAGCAGGGGGGGACAGGGAGGTTCACCCCTCCACTTT
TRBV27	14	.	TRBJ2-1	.	CATAWGDSYNEQFF	TGTGCCACCGCTTGGGGGGACAGCTACAATGAGCAGTTCTTC
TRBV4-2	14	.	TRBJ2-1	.	CASSQGDLGGEQFF	TGTGCCAGCAGCCAGGGCGACTTAGGGGGTGAGCAGTTCTTC
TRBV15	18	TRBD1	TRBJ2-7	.	CATSREGWGQRSSYEQYF	TGTGCCACCAGCAGAGAAGGCTGGGGACAGCGATCTTCCTACGAGCAGTACTTC
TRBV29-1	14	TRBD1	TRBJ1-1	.	CSVLPGQQNTEAFF	TGCAGCGTACTACCGGGACAGCAGAACACTGAAGCTTTCTTT
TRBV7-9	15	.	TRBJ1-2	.	CASSFLVSGKYGYTF	TGTGCCAGCAGCTTCTTAGTTTCCGGGAAATATGGCTACACCTTC
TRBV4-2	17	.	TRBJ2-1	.	CASSHYLGADKYNEQFF	TGTGCCAGCAGCCACTACCTCGGAGCTGATAAATACAATGAGCAGTTCTTC
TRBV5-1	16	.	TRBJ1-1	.	CASSLTGLGLKTEAFF	TGCGCCAGCAGCTTGACAGGGTTGGGTCTGAAAACTGAAGCTTTCTTT
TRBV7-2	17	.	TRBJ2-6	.	CASSLFSAGSGANVLTF	TGTGCCAGCAGCTTATTCTCCGCAGGCTCTGGGGCCAACGTCCTGACTTTC
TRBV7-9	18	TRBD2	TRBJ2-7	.	CASSLDERGGLFSYEQYF	TGTGCCAGCAGCTTAGATGAGCGGGGGGGCCTCTTTTCCTACGAGCAGTACTTC
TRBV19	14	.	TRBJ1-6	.	CASTFNSYNSPLHF	TGTGCCAGTACCTTTAACTCTTATAATTCACCCCTCCACTTT
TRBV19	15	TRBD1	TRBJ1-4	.	CASSGQGGTNEKLFF	TGTGCCAGTAGTGGACAGGGTGGAACTAATGAAAAACTGTTTTTT
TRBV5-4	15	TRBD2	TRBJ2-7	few	CASTLGTSGAYEQYF	TGTGCCAGCACCCTGGGGACTAGCGGGGCCTACGAGCAGTACTTC
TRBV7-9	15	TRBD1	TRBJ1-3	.	CASSSPDRAGNTIYF	TGTGCCAGCAGCTCGCCCGACAGGGCTGGAAACACCATATATTTT
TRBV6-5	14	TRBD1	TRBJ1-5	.	CASSYSGQVGRKHF	TGTGCCAGCAGTTACTCGGGACAGGTAGGACGAAAGCATTTT
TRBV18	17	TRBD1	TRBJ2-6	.	CASSTGGSRSRANVLTF	TGTGCCAGCTCGACAGGGGGATCTCGCTCTCGGGCCAACGTCCTGACTTTC